These T cell receptor beta chains were read from a single sample in a study of T cells after yellow fever vaccination. TCRdb used MiXCR to reprocess the 5' RACE reads, holding one entry per CDR3 protein. The sample yields 500,000 to 650,000 distinct CDR3 sequences, 13% seen once. The sequences come from PBMCs, collected on the day of the yellow fever booster vaccination. The receptors come from a man younger than 40 who received the YFV17D yellow fever vaccine. Both conserved end residues are part of each CDR3. A D gene is named only where the DNA matches it firmly. The size of a clone is reported for some rows only, either as once, few or many, or as a class for expanded clones.

d_call	v_call	clone_size	j_call	cdr3_nt	cdr3_aa
.	TRBV5-6	once	TRBJ1-1	TGTGCCAGCAGCTTAGGAGCAGATCCGAACACTGAAGCTTTCTTT	CASSLGADPNTEAFF
TRBD2	TRBV20-1	few	TRBJ2-7	TGCAGTGCTAGAGATAGAGGTAGCGGGAGTTACGAGCAGTACTTC	CSARDRGSGSYEQYF
.	TRBV20-1	few	TRBJ2-3	TGCAGTGCTCGCCCCGCCCTAGGGGATACGCAGTATTTT	CSARPALGDTQYF
.	TRBV14	few	TRBJ2-5	TGTGCCAGCAGCCAAGGGGGTAGCGTCAGGGTGGAGACCCAGTACTTC	CASSQGGSVRVETQYF
TRBD1	TRBV20-1	.	TRBJ1-5	TGCAGTGCTTCACTCCAGGGGGCGCGAGGGCAGCCCCAGCATTTT	CSASLQGARGQPQHF
TRBD2	TRBV5-1	.	TRBJ2-7	TGCGCCAGCAGCTTGGAGCCACTAGCGGGAAGTCGCTACGAGCAGTACTTC	CASSLEPLAGSRYEQYF
.	TRBV18	few	TRBJ2-1	TGTGCCAGCTCACCACCTCTAGGGGCGGCTAGGCCCTACAATGAGCAGTTCTTC	CASSPPLGAARPYNEQFF
.	TRBV15	few	TRBJ2-1	TGTGCCACCAGAGATACGCGGGTAATACGAAATGAGCAGTTCTTC	CATRDTRVIRNEQFF
TRBD1	TRBV5-1	.	TRBJ1-5	TGCGCCAGCAGCAACCCTGGGCAGGGGGACCAGCCCCAGCATTTT	CASSNPGQGDQPQHF
.	TRBV9	few	TRBJ1-2	TGTGCCAGCAGCAACCAAGGGGGGGTGAACTATGGCTACACCTTC	CASSNQGGVNYGYTF
TRBD1	TRBV20-1	.	TRBJ1-5	TGCAGTGCTGAAGCCGGGACAGGGGATCCCCAGCATTTT	CSAEAGTGDPQHF
.	TRBV24-1	.	TRBJ2-7	TGTGCCACCAGTGACCCCGGGAGCCCCTCCAGCGAGCAGTACTTC	CATSDPGSPSSEQYF
.	TRBV4-3	.	TRBJ2-1	TGCGCCAGCAGCCAAGGTGTTTGGGGGGACCGAAACGACAATGAGCAGTTCTTC	CASSQGVWGDRNDNEQFF
.	TRBV7-9	.	TRBJ2-4	TGTGCCAGCAGCGAACAGGGAACCCCTCCCAAAAACATTCAGTACTTC	CASSEQGTPPKNIQYF
.	TRBV5-1	few	TRBJ2-1	TGCGCCAGCAGGCCCACGCAGACCTACAATGAGCAGTTCTTC	CASRPTQTYNEQFF
TRBD1	TRBV28	.	TRBJ2-7	TGTGCCAGCAGCCAAGGGACAGGAGGTGACGAGCAGTACTTC	CASSQGTGGDEQYF
.	TRBV5-4	few	TRBJ1-2	TGTGCCAGCAGCTTGGTCGAGGGCGGCTACACCTTC	CASSLVEGGYTF
.	TRBV21-1	.	TRBJ1-1	TGTGCCAGCAGCATTGCTACCAGGGGGAAAAGGACTGAAGCTTTCTTT	CASSIATRGKRTEAFF
TRBD1	TRBV20-1	.	TRBJ2-7	TGCAGTGCTAGATCTCCGGGACAGGGGGCCGGCGAGCAGTACTTC	CSARSPGQGAGEQYF
.	TRBV7-9	few	TRBJ2-3	TGTGCCAGCAGCTTATCAGGGATCACAGATACGCAGTATTTT	CASSLSGITDTQYF
TRBD1	TRBV5-1	.	TRBJ1-4	TGCGCCAGCAGCTCCGGGACAGTGGAGACTAATGAAAAACTGTTTTTT	CASSSGTVETNEKLFF
.	TRBV30	.	TRBJ2-2	TGTGCCTGGAGTGTACTTTCCGGGAACACCGGGGAGCTGTTTTTT	CAWSVLSGNTGELFF
.	TRBV9	.	TRBJ2-5	TGTGCCAGCAGCGACGAACCGACAGAGACCCAGTACTTC	CASSDEPTETQYF
.	TRBV5-1	few	TRBJ2-5	TGCGCCAGCAGCTTGGAATACCAAGAGACCCAGTACTTC	CASSLEYQETQYF
.	TRBV12-3/TRBV12-4	few	TRBJ2-3	TGTGCCAGCAGTTTTCGGCTAGATACGCAGTATTTT	CASSFRLDTQYF
.	TRBV12-3/TRBV12-4	.	TRBJ2-5	TGTGCCAGCAGTTTTGATGGGACCCAGTACTTC	CASSFDGTQYF
TRBD1	TRBV28	few	TRBJ2-1	TGTGCCAGCCGGGACAGGGGGATTGATGGGCAGTTCTTC	CASRDRGIDGQFF
TRBD2	TRBV3-1	few	TRBJ2-1	TGTGCCAGCAGCTGGCTCCCGACTACTAGCGGGGGGAATGAGCAGTTCTTC	CASSWLPTTSGGNEQFF
.	TRBV20-1	few	TRBJ2-5	TGCAGTGCTAGAGTGGTAGCGAAAGAGACCCAGTACTTC	CSARVVAKETQYF
TRBD1	TRBV3-1	few	TRBJ2-1	TGTGCCAGCAGCCAAGAAGACAGGGCCCTTATTGGCAATGAGCAGTTCTTC	CASSQEDRALIGNEQFF
.	TRBV5-8	few	TRBJ1-5	TGTGCCAGCAGCTTGAACGCAGACTATCAGCCCCAGCATTTT	CASSLNADYQPQHF
TRBD2	TRBV5-1	.	TRBJ2-5	TGCGCCAGCAGCTTGGTTACTAGCGGGAGTCGGGAGACCCAGTACTTC	CASSLVTSGSRETQYF
TRBD1	TRBV15	few	TRBJ2-5	TGTGCCACCAGCAGAGATGTGGGGACAGGGGAGAAAGAGACCCAGTACTTC	CATSRDVGTGEKETQYF
TRBD2	TRBV7-3	.	TRBJ2-1	TGTGCCAGCAGCCCGCAGCGGGGCCCCTACAATGAGCAGTTCTTC	CASSPQRGPYNEQFF
TRBD2	TRBV4-2	.	TRBJ2-4	TGTGCCAGCAGCCAAGGGGCTAGCGGGAGAGACATTCAGTACTTC	CASSQGASGRDIQYF
TRBD1	TRBV7-3	few	TRBJ1-2	TGTGCCAGCAGCTTAAACCCGGGACAGGGAAACTATGGCTACACCTTC	CASSLNPGQGNYGYTF
.	TRBV4-3	.	TRBJ1-2	TGCGCCAGCAGCCAAGACTGGGACTATGGCTACACCTTC	CASSQDWDYGYTF
.	TRBV11-1	.	TRBJ2-7	TGTGCCAGCAGCCAGACACCCTCCTACGAGCAGTACTTC	CASSQTPSYEQYF
.	TRBV5-1	.	TRBJ2-7	TGCGCCAGCAACCTACGCCCAACAGGGAACGAGCAGTACTTC	CASNLRPTGNEQYF
.	TRBV6-6	.	TRBJ1-1	TGTGCCAGCACGATTACAGGTGGCACTGAAGCTTTCTTT	CASTITGGTEAFF
.	TRBV7-2	.	TRBJ2-5	TGTGCCAGCAGCTTAGGGGCGGCCTCCAACCAAGAGACCCAGTACTTC	CASSLGAASNQETQYF
.	TRBV7-9	.	TRBJ2-1	TGTGCCAGCAGCTACCAGGGCAGCTCCTACAATGAGCAGTTCTTC	CASSYQGSSYNEQFF
.	TRBV5-1	few	TRBJ2-7	TGCGCCAGCAACCCAGGACTCCAATCCTACGAGCAGTACTTC	CASNPGLQSYEQYF
.	TRBV10-3	.	TRBJ2-5	TGTGCCATCAGTGAACTAGAAGGGCGGAGGGAGACCCAGTACTTC	CAISELEGRRETQYF
.	TRBV20-1	.	TRBJ2-7	TGCAGTGCTAGAGACGGGACCAAAAACGAGCAGTACTTC	CSARDGTKNEQYF
.	TRBV20-1	.	TRBJ2-3	TGCAGTGCGAACCGTCGACCCAGGGCGGATACGCAGTATTTT	CSANRRPRADTQYF
TRBD2	TRBV11-2	many	TRBJ2-5	TGTGCCACTTCGGGGGGGGAGACCCAGTACTTC	CATSGGETQYF
.	TRBV25-1	few	TRBJ2-1	TGTGCCAGCGGACAGCGGTACAATGAGCAGTTCTTC	CASGQRYNEQFF
.	TRBV6-7	few	TRBJ2-3	TGTGCCAGCAGCCACCAAGGGGATACTCGGTATTTT	CASSHQGDTRYF
.	TRBV12-3/TRBV12-4	.	TRBJ1-1	TGTGCCAGCAGTTCAGACAGAGATCCTATCTTT	CASSSDRDPIF
.	TRBV5-5	many	TRBJ2-1	TGTGCCAGCAGCCCGCTAAGTAGCGGTGGCTATGAGCAGTTCTTC	CASSPLSSGGYEQFF
TRBD1	TRBV4-2	.	TRBJ2-2	TGTGCCAGCAGCCAAGCAACAGGGGGCTACACCGGGGAGCTGTTTTTT	CASSQATGGYTGELFF
.	TRBV9	few	TRBJ2-1	TGTGCCAGCAGCTCCGCCGGGTACTCCTACAATGAGCAGTTCTTC	CASSSAGYSYNEQFF
.	TRBV29-1	.	TRBJ2-4	TGCAGCGTCGGAGGCAGGGAGGACAAAAACATTCAGTACTTC	CSVGGREDKNIQYF
TRBD1	TRBV29-1	few	TRBJ1-1	TGCAGCGTTGAGGGGACAGGTATGGATTTGGCTTTCTTT	CSVEGTGMDLAFF
TRBD2	TRBV9	.	TRBJ2-1	TGTGCCAGCAGCTCAGGCCCTAGCGGGAGTTTGTACAATGAGCAGTTCTTC	CASSSGPSGSLYNEQFF
.	TRBV15	.	TRBJ2-5	TGTGCCACCAGCAGAGTCGCAGGATACCAAGAGACCCAGTACTTC	CATSRVAGYQETQYF
.	TRBV21-1	.	TRBJ2-7	TGTGCCAGCAGCAAACTGGGGGGAGCAACCTACGAGCAGTACTTC	CASSKLGGATYEQYF
.	TRBV20-1	few	TRBJ2-7	TGCAGTGCTACTGGAGGACCCGTGAGGGCCTACGAGCAGTACTTC	CSATGGPVRAYEQYF